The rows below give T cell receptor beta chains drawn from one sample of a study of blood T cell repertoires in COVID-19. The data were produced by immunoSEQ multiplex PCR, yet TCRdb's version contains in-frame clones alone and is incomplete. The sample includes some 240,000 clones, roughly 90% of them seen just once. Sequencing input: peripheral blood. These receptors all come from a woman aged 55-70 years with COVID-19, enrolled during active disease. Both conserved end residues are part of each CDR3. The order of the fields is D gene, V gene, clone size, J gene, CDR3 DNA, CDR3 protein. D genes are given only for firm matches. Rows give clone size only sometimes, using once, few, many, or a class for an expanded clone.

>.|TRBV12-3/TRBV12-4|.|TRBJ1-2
TGTGCCAGCAGTCCGACGGGGGGGCATGGCTACACCTTC
CASSPTGGHGYTF
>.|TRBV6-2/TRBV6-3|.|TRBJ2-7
TGTGCCAGCAGTCCACAGGGGAGGACCTACGAGCAGTACTTC
CASSPQGRTYEQYF
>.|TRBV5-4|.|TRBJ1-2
TGTGCCAGCAGCCCAAACCGGGGCTATGGCTACACCTTC
CASSPNRGYGYTF
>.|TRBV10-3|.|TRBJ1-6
TGTGCCATCAAAGGGCAGGGAAGTAATTCACCCCTCCACTTT
CAIKGQGSNSPLHF
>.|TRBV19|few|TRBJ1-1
TGTGCCAGTAGTATAGCCTATTTGAACACTGAAGCTTTCTTT
CASSIAYLNTEAFF
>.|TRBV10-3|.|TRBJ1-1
TGTGCCATCAGTGATCTGAGCACTGAAGCTTTCTTT
CAISDLSTEAFF
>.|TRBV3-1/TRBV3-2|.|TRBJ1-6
TGTGCCAGCAGCCAAACAGCCCTCTCGAATTCACCCCTCCACTTT
CASSQTALSNSPLHF
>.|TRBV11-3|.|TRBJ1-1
TGTGCCAGCAGCTTACGGGGTAAAGCTTTCTTT
CASSLRGKAFF
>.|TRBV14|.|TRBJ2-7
TGTGCCAGCAGCCAAGATTTCAGCTACGAGCAGTACTTC
CASSQDFSYEQYF
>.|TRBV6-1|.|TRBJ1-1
TGTGCCATCCGTAGGGAGAAAGGTGAAGCTTTCTTT
CAIRREKGEAFF
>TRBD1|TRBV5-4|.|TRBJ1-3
TGTGCCAGCAGTGCCGACCTGGGGACAGCTGGAAACACCATATATTTT
CASSADLGTAGNTIYF
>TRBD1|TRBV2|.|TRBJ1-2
TGTGCCAGCAGTGAAGGGGGACAGAACTATGGCTACACCTTC
CASSEGGQNYGYTF
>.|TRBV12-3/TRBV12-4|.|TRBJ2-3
TGTGCCAGCAGTAGACAGGGCACAGATACGCAGTATTTT
CASSRQGTDTQYF
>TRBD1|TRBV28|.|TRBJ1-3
TGTGCCAGCAGTTTTCTCTGGACAGGGATGAACACCATATATTTT
CASSFLWTGMNTIYF
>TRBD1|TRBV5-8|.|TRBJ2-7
TGTGCCAGCAGCTTTGTTGGACAGGGTTACTACGAGCAGTACTTC
CASSFVGQGYYEQYF
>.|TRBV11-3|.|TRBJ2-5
TGTGCCAGCAGCTTAGGTCGGGAGACCCAGTACTTC
CASSLGRETQYF
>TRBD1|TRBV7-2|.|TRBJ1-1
TGTGCCAGCAGCACTATGACAGGGATGGTGGACACTGAAGCTTTCTTT
CASSTMTGMVDTEAFF
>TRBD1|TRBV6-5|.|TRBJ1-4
TGTGCCAGCAGTTCCGGGACAGGGGTTGAAAAACTGTTTTTT
CASSSGTGVEKLFF
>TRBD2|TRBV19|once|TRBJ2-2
TGTGCCAGTATCCGACTAGCGGGGGGTCCCGGGGAGCTGTTTTTT
CASIRLAGGPGELFF
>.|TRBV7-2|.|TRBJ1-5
TGTGCCAGCAGCTTAGTTGCGGGGGTCCTTACTTCCAATCAGCCCCAGCATTTT
CASSLVAGVLTSNQPQHF
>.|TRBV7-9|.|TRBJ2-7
TGTGCCAGCAGCTTAGTGCTCCGGACAAAGTCCTACGAGCAGTACTTC
CASSLVLRTKSYEQYF
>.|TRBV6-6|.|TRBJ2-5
TGTGCCAGCAGTTCCAGGGGTGAGACCCAGTACTTC
CASSSRGETQYF
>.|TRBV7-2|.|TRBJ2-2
TGTGCCAGCAGCTTAGACGCAGGGGCGAACACCGGGGAGCTGTTTTTT
CASSLDAGANTGELFF
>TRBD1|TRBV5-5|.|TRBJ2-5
TGTGCCAGCAGCTTGGGCGGGACAGGACAAGAGACCCAGTACTTC
CASSLGGTGQETQYF
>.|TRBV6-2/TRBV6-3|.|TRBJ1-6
TGTGCCAGCAGTTCTCTCCAATCGGGGTATAATTCACCCCTCCACTTT
CASSSLQSGYNSPLHF
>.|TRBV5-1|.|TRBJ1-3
TGCGCCAGCAGCTGGGCCGACAGAGATGGAAACACCATATATTTT
CASSWADRDGNTIYF
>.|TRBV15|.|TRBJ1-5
TGTGCCACCAGCAGAGATTCCGGGCCCCAGCATTTT
CATSRDSGPQHF
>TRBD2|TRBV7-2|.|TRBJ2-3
TGTGCCAGCAGCTTAGACGGGGGGTCGAATACGCAGTATTTT
CASSLDGGSNTQYF
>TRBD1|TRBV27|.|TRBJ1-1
TGTGCCAGCAACCGACAGGGGCCTAACACTGAAGCTTTCTTT
CASNRQGPNTEAFF
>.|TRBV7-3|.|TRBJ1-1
TGTGCCAGCAGCCAGGGGCCGAGAAGAGGGACTGAAGCTTTCTTT
CASSQGPRRGTEAFF
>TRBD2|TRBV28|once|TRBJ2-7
TGTGCCAGCAGTCCGACGGGACTAGTCTACGAGCAGTACTTC
CASSPTGLVYEQYF
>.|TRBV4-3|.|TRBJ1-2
TGCGCCAGCAGCCAAGATGCGGGGGGACACTATGGCTACACCTTC
CASSQDAGGHYGYTF
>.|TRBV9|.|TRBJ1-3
TGTGCCAGCAGCGTAGAGCTCGGGGGTTATGGCACCATATATTTT
CASSVELGGYGTIYF
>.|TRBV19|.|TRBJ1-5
TGTGCCAGTAGAGGTCGCCAGGGCGACCTCAATCAGCCCCAGCATTTT
CASRGRQGDLNQPQHF
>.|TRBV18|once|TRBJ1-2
TGTGCCAGCTCACCAGAACAGAACAGCTATGGCTACACCTTC
CASSPEQNSYGYTF
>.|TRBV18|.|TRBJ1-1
TGTGCCAGCTCACCTGCGGGACCGGTCCCAGCTTTCTTT
CASSPAGPVPAFF
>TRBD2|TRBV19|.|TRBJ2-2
TGTGCCAGCATGCCCGGGCTAGCGGGGACCGGGGAGCTGTTTTTT
CASMPGLAGTGELFF
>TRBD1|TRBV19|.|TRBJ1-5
TGTGCCAGTAAACCCGGGACAGGGCGTAATCAGCCCCAGCATTTT
CASKPGTGRNQPQHF
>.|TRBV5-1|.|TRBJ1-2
TGCGCCAGCAGCTTCGCAGGGGATCGCTATGGCTACACCTTC
CASSFAGDRYGYTF
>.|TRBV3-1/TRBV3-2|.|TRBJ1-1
TGTGCCAGCAGCCGACAGAACACTGAAGCTTTCTTT
CASSRQNTEAFF
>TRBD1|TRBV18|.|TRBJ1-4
TGTGCCAGCTCACTACAGGGGTCTGCAACTAATGAAAAACTGTTTTTT
CASSLQGSATNEKLFF
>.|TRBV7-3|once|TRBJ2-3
TGTGCCAGCAGCTTAGGTAACAGCCCCACAGATACGCAGTATTTT
CASSLGNSPTDTQYF
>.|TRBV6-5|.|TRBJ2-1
TGTGCCAGCAGCGCCTACTATGGCGGCTACAATGAGCAGTTCTTC
CASSAYYGGYNEQFF
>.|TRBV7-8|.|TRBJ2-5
TGTGCCAGCAGCTTCTATGGAGAGACCCAGTACTTC
CASSFYGETQYF
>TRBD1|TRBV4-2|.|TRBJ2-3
TGTGCCAGCAGCCAAGAGGACAGGGGAGAAGCAGATACGCAGTATTTT
CASSQEDRGEADTQYF
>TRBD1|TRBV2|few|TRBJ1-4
TGTGCCAGCAGCGAGACAGGGTCACTGTTTTTT
CASSETGSLFF
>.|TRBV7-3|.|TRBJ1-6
TGTGCCAGCAGCTCTCCTTGGGGGCACTCCAATTCACCCCTCCACTTT
CASSSPWGHSNSPLHF
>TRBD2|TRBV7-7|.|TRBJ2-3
TGTGCTAGCAGCTTAGGGCCGCCGGGGGGGGCAGATACGCAGTATTTT
CASSLGPPGGADTQYF
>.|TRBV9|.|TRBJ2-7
TGTGCCAGCAGCGTGGCTCGCCAGACCTACGAGCAGTACTTC
CASSVARQTYEQYF
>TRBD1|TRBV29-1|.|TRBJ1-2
TGCAGCGTCGATGGGACAGGACGTGGCTACACCTTC
CSVDGTGRGYTF
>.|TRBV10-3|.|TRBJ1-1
TGTGCCATCAGTGAGTCCGCCCACGGGAACACTGAAGCTTTCTTT
CAISESAHGNTEAFF